Sequencing of this T cell receptor beta chain was carried out in a study of blood T cell repertoires in COVID-19. Study-level information: COVID-19 samples from acute and convalescent phases originated in the United States, Italy and Spain. Sources were T cells, B-cell-depleted T cells, or PBMCs; the material itself was cDNA or gDNA.

The length of the CDR3 is 16 residues. CDR1 is MDHEN and CDR2 is SYDVKM in the germline V gene. J lost 4 bases, V lost 6 bases, and 11 bases had no gene match. Authors' analysis steps: It was from reference gene primer amplification that nucleated cell counts were estimated. TCRdb keeps only in-frame clones here, not all; method: immunoSEQ multiplex PCR. V and J calls and clone size are those listed in that table; D and trimming were worked out from the DNA. The repertoire has approximately 300,000 clones, 89% of them found once; the top ten carry nearly 6.5%. The chain carries TRBV28 and TRBJ2-1; 8 nucleotides line up with TRBD2. This clonotype was sampled from a man between 18 and 35 years old who had recovered from COVID-19. The specimen sequenced was peripheral blood. This chain's CDR3 is CASSPLGRGVYNEQFF. DNA for the CDR3: TGTGCCAGCAGCCCCCTGGGGCGGGGGGTTTACAATGAGCAGTTCTTC.